Below, 25 T cell receptor beta chains from the same sample are listed, as sequenced in a study of graft-versus-host responses after intestinal transplantation. The repertoire was sequenced with immunoSEQ multiplex PCR; TCRdb's copy has only in-frame clones and lacks some. Among around 29,000 clones listed, around 92% were seen once. This specimen was PBMCs, taken 66 days after intestinal transplant. All receptors come from a human patient who received an intestinal transplant, so some T cells may come from the graft donor.

The J gene is TRBJ2-1, the V gene TRBV19, with 7 bases identical to TRBD2. From germline, CDR1 is LNHDA and CDR2 SQIVND (reference sequence). Trimming cost V 1 base and J 2 bases; bases outside gene matches: 2. The CDR3 is 15 amino acids. CDR3 loop: CASSIVSGAYNEQFF. In nucleotides, the CDR3 is TGTGCCAGTAGTATAGTCAGCGGGGCCTACAATGAGCAGTTCTTC. Full variable domain (outside the CDR3, taken from reference TRBV19 and TRBJ2-1): DGGITQSPKYLFRKEGQNVTLSCEQNLNHDAMYWYRQDPGQGLRLIYYSQIVNDFQKGDIAEGYSVSREKKESFPLTVTSAQKNPTAFYLCASSIVSGAYNEQFFGPGTRLTVL.

J is TRBJ2-1 and V is TRBV4-1, with 7 bases lining up with TRBD2. In germline, CDR1 is MGHRA, CDR2 YSYEKL. This CDR3 region has 15 residues. V lost 0 bases to trimming and J lost 5 bases; unmatched junction nucleotides: 4. The CDR3 protein is CASSQEAGANNEQFF. CDR3 DNA sequence: TGCGCCAGCAGCCAAGAGGCGGGAGCTAACAATGAGCAGTTCTTC.

The chain combines TRBV5-1 with TRBJ2-1, with 7 bases that match TRBD1. Germline CDR1 reads SGHRS; CDR2 reads YFSETQ. V lost 4 bases and J lost 6; bases outside the gene matches: 19. The CDR3 is 18 residues long. Written as DNA, the CDR3 is TGCGCCAGCAGCCATGGACAGGCTATTCGTCCTCAGGGCAATGAGCAGTTCTTC. Amino acids: CASSHGQAIRPQGNEQFF.

This chain joins TRBV10-1 and TRBJ2-1; 8 bases align to TRBD2. The germline gives CDR1 WNHNN, CDR2 SYGVQD (reference sequence). V was clipped by 0 bases and J by 8 bases; unmatched bases: 15. CDR3 length equals 18 residues. CDR3 bases: TGCGCCAGCAGTGAGTCTGTTTTGGTGGGACTAGTGCCCGATGAGCAGTTCTTC. This translates into CASSESVLVGLVPDEQFF.

This clone was observed a single time. V gene TRBV19 combines with J gene TRBJ2-5; D might be TRBD1 or TRBD2, each matching 5 bases. Near its end, the DNA agrees better with TRBJ2-7, so the J call may be wrong. Germline V gene sequence: CDR1 LNHDA, CDR2 SQIVND (reference sequence). CDR3 size: 14 residues. The CDR3, as DNA: TGTGCCAGTGCTTGGGGGAGTGCTCCCTACGAGCAGTACTTC. Translating it yields CASAWGSAPYEQYF.

This clone was seen just once. The chain carries TRBV13 and TRBJ2-3; D is possibly TRBD1 or TRBD2 (5 bases each). The V end was cut by 4 bases, the J end by 7 bases, with 15 bases between. This CDR3 comprises 14 residues. The germline gives CDR1 PRHDT, CDR2 FYEKMQ (reference sequence). For the CDR3, the DNA is TGTGCCAGCAGCTCGGGACGTGGGCTCAATACGCAGTATTTT. Residues: CASSSGRGLNTQYF.

This sequence joins TRBV5-6 and TRBJ1-2; TRBD1 aligns across 8 bases. Per germline, CDR1 SGHDT and CDR2 YYEEEE. Trimming took 1 base from V and 7 from J; bases not matched to a gene: 12. The CDR3 covers 16 residues. Written as DNA, the CDR3 is TGTGCCAGCAGCTTGTCATTAACAGGGGGGATTGGTGGCTACACCTTC. This sequence encodes CASSLSLTGGIGGYTF.

The gene calls are TRBV7-9 and TRBJ2-7; the match to TRBD2 covers 10 bases. This CDR3 has 15 amino acids. Germline CDR1 reads SEHNR; CDR2 reads FQNEAQ (reference sequence). V trimming: 5 bases; J trimming: 7 bases; junction bases outside the gene matches: 11. This CDR3 is CASSPGGLAVREQYF. The CDR3 DNA is TGTGCCAGCAGCCCCGGTGGACTAGCGGTGAGGGAGCAGTACTTC.

This chain connects TRBV4-1 to TRBJ2-5; 8 positions agree with TRBD2. J gave up 4 bases and V 4 bases, and 8 bases lay outside the gene matches. CDR1 MGHRA and CDR2 YSYEKL come from the germline V gene. CDR3 length equals 15 residues. The CDR3 bases are TGCGCCAGCAGCCGGGTGCGGGAGGTAGGAGAGACCCAGTACTTC. Residues: CASSRVREVGETQYF.

A remark on this clone: This is likely a read error, given that the CDR3 carries no conserved phenylalanine or tryptophan at its end. This chain uses TRBV5-1 with TRBJ2-3; D is unresolved. V lost 0 bases and J 5 bases, leaving 10 bases between the germline ends. This CDR3 is built from 14 residues. Germline values: CDR1 SGHRS, CDR2 YFSETQ. This chain's CDR3 is CASSLGYGLDTQYS. CDR3 sequence (DNA): TGCGCCAGCAGCTTGGGGTATGGATTAGATACGCAGTATTCT.

The chain couples TRBV6-1 to TRBJ1-1; TRBD1 aligns across 8 bases. Germline V CDR1 and CDR2: MNHNS, SASEGT. With 7 bases clipped from V and 5 bases from J, the junction kept 9 bases outside the gene matches. This CDR3 region has 14 residues. CDR3 in amino acids: CASTPGGAGTEAFF. CDR3 sequence (DNA): TGTGCCAGCACCCCAGGGGGCGCGGGGACTGAAGCTTTCTTT.

The genes are TRBV2 and TRBJ2-1; no reliable D call. The CDR3 sequence is 11 residues long. CDR1 and CDR2 from the germline V gene are SNHLY and FYNNEI. Trimming removed 8 bases at V and 8 bases at J, with 10 bases between. The DNA of the CDR3 is TGTGCCAGCGGCACCGGGTATGAGCAGTTCTTC. Translating gives CASGTGYEQFF.

The chain uses TRBV28 and TRBJ2-3, with D uncertain. The germline gives CDR1 MDHEN, CDR2 SYDVKM. This CDR3 region has 19 residues. V was trimmed by 5 bases and J by 4 bases, leaving 28 bases between them. CDR3 in DNA: TGTGCCAGCAGTCCCTTTCCTTCGATTAGCAGTCAAACCCCAGATACGCAGTATTTT. Translated, it gives CASSPFPSISSQTPDTQYF.

V is TRBV30 and J is TRBJ2-4; a possible D gene is TRBD1 (6 bases). The V end lost 2 bases, the J end lost 8 bases, and 16 bases lay between the germline ends. Germline V gives CDR1 GTSNPN, CDR2 SVGIG (reference sequence). The CDR3 extends over 14 amino acids. The CDR3 loop is CAWSQTGSVDIQYF. The CDR3 DNA reads TGTGCCTGGAGTCAAACAGGGAGCGTTGACATTCAGTACTTC.

V is TRBV4-1 and J is TRBJ2-1; 7 bases match TRBD2. The V segment lost 2 bases and the J segment 3 bases; nucleotides outside the gene matches: 19. Germline loops: CDR1 MGHRA, CDR2 YSYEKL. CDR3 length equals 20 residues. Here the CDR3 reads CASSQPTRAGLERLYNEQFF. Here the CDR3 DNA reads TGCGCCAGCAGCCAACCAACCAGAGCGGGACTCGAGCGGCTCTACAATGAGCAGTTCTTC.

The rearrangement joins TRBV10-3 to TRBJ2-7; D uncertain. V lost 3 bases and J 2 bases, leaving 11 bases between the germline ends. Germline V gene lookup returns CDR1 ENHRY and CDR2 SYGVKD. CDR3 length: 14 amino acids. In nucleotides, the CDR3 is TGTGCCATCAGTGAACGATTCCCAACCTACGAGCAGTACTTC. The encoded protein is CAISERFPTYEQYF.

The gene calls are TRBV27 and TRBJ2-1, with 7 bases aligning to TRBD1. J gave up 4 bases and V 8 bases, and 11 bases lay outside the gene matches. This CDR3 has 15 amino acids. CDR1 MNHEY and CDR2 SMNVEV come from the germline V gene (reference sequence). CDR3: CASRWTGAGYNEQFF. CDR3 in DNA: TGTGCCAGCCGATGGACAGGAGCCGGATACAATGAGCAGTTCTTC.

V usage is TRBV10-3 and J usage is TRBJ1-1; maybe TRBD1 (5 bases). This CDR3 has 17 amino acids. The V gene lost 6 bases and the J gene lost 0 bases, with 20 bases spanning the gap. Germline CDR1 reads ENHRY; CDR2 reads SYGVKD. This CDR3 reads CAIRSPGTSRMNTEAFF. In DNA form, the CDR3 reads TGTGCCATCAGAAGCCCCGGGACCTCTCGTATGAACACTGAAGCTTTCTTT.

This clone showed up just once. The chain recombines TRBV9 with TRBJ1-2; 8 bases are a match to TRBD1. The V gene's germline CDR1 is SGDLS and CDR2 YYNGEE. The V gene end was trimmed by 3 bases and the J gene end by 6 bases; junction bases not matched to a gene: 10. The CDR3 totals 15 residues. The CDR3 DNA reads as TGTGCCAGCAGCGGCAGGGGGCGACTCCCTCATGGCTACACCTTC. Amino acid sequence: CASSGRGRLPHGYTF.

The chain couples TRBV2 to TRBJ2-5; D remains ambiguous. The CDR3 contains 14 residues. Deletions cut 8 bases from V and 1 base from J, with 14 bases between. Germline V CDR1 and CDR2: SNHLY, FYNNEI. The CDR3 bases are TGTGCCAGCCTCCGCGGCATGATCCAAGAGACCCAGTACTTC. This codes for CASLRGMIQETQYF.

The chain links TRBV5-4 to TRBJ2-5; maybe TRBD1 (5 bases). The germline gives CDR1 SGHNT, CDR2 YYREEE (reference sequence). With 2 bases removed from V and 3 bases from J, the gap between germline ends came to 11 bases. The CDR3 contains 14 residues. For the CDR3, the DNA is TGTGCCAGCAGCTTTAAAACAGGAGAAGAGACCCAGTACTTC. Protein: CASSFKTGEETQYF.

The rearrangement links TRBV4-1 to TRBJ1-2, with D uncertain. The V end lost 0 bases, the J end lost 2 bases, and 10 bases lay between the germline ends. Germline lookup yields CDR1 MGHRA and CDR2 YSYEKL. The length of the CDR3 is 15 residues. The CDR3 is CASSQDFGGNYGYTF. The CDR3 bases are TGCGCCAGCAGCCAAGATTTCGGAGGAAACTATGGCTACACCTTC.

Regarding this clone: At one end the junction does not follow the germline gene, possibly because of a read error. At the DNA level, this CDR3 is encoded by other sequences in the same sample as well. V and J are TRBV2 and TRBJ1-1; D is perhaps TRBD1 (5 bases). The CDR3 consists of 14 residues. Germline V gene data show CDR1 as SNHLY and CDR2 as FYNNEI. CDR3 sequence: CASSENSRGTEAFF. CDR3 DNA sequence: TGTGCCAGCAGTGAAAACAGTAGGGGAACTGAAGCCTTCTTT.

This rearrangement joins TRBV10-2 to TRBJ2-7; maybe TRBD1 (6 bases). V lost 6 bases to trimming and J lost 0 bases, with 9 bases between them. The CDR3 consists of 13 residues. The germline V gene has CDR1 WSHSY and CDR2 SAAADI. The CDR3 loop is CASRRGHSYEQYF. The CDR3 DNA reads as TGCGCCAGCAGACGGGGACACTCCTACGAGCAGTACTTC.

This clone is a singleton in its sample. The chain recombines TRBV7-3 with TRBJ1-1; the match to TRBD1 covers 8 bases. Germline loops: CDR1 SGHTA, CDR2 FQGTGA. V trimming: 3 bases; J trimming: 1 base; junction bases outside the gene matches: 4. There are 15 residues in the CDR3. The DNA of the CDR3 is TGTGCCAGCAGCTTTGACAGGGGAACGAACACTGAAGCTTTCTTT. Amino acids: CASSFDRGTNTEAFF.